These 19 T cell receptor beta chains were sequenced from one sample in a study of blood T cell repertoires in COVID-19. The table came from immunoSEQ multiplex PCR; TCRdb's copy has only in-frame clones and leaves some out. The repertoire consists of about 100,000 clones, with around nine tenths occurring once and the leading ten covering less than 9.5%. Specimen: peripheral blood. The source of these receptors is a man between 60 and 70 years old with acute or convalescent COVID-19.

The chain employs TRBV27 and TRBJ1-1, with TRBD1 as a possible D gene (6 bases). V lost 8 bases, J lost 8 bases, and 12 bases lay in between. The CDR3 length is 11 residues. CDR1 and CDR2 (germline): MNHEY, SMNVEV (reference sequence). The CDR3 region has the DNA TGTGCCAGCCAGGGGCGAGCCGAAGCTTTCTTT. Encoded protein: CASQGRAEAFF.

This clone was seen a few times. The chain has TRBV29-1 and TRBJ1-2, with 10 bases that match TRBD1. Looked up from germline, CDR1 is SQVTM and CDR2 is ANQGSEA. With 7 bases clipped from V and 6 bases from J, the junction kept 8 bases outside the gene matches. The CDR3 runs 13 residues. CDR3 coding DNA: TGCAGCGCCCGGTTGACAGGGGGCAATGGCTACACCTTC. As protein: CSARLTGGNGYTF.

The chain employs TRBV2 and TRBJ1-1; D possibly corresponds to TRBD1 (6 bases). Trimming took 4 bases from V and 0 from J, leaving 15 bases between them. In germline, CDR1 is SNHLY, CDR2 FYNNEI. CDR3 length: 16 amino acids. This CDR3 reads CASSVKGQSLNTEAFF. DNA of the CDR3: TGTGCCAGCAGTGTAAAAGGACAGTCTTTGAACACTGAAGCTTTCTTT.

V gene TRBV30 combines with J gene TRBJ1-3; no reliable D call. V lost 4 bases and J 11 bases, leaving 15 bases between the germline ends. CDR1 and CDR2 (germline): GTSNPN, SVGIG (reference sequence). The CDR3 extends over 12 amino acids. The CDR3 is CAWTSTGMAIYF. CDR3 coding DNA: TGTGCCTGGACTAGCACTGGTATGGCCATATATTTT.

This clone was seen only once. The CDR3, as DNA: TGTGCCTGGACAGGGGTCCCAGGGGGTAGCTCCTATAATTCACCCCTCCACTTT. It translates to CAWTGVPGGSSYNSPLHF. The chain combines TRBV30 with TRBJ1-6; 7 bases agree with TRBD1. The V and J ends lost 4 bases and 0 bases, in that order; junction bases with no gene match: 12. The CDR3 spans 18 residues. The germline V gene has CDR1 GTSNPN and CDR2 SVGIG (reference sequence). The full variable domain, with the rest looked up from reference TRBV30 and TRBJ1-6, is SQTIHQWPATLVQPVGSPLSLECTVEGTSNPNLYWYRQAAGRGLQLLFYSVGIGQISSEVPQNLSASRPQDRQFILSSKKLLLSDSGFYLCAWTGVPGGSSYNSPLHFGNGTRLTVT.

This chain's CDR3 is CASTGGNQPQHF. In nucleotides, the CDR3 is TGTGCCAGCACGGGAGGCAATCAGCCCCAGCATTTT. J is TRBJ1-5 and V is TRBV2; the D is unclear. The CDR3 totals 12 residues. Germline V CDR1 and CDR2: SNHLY, FYNNEI. V dropped 7 bases and J dropped 2 bases, with 6 bases sitting between them.

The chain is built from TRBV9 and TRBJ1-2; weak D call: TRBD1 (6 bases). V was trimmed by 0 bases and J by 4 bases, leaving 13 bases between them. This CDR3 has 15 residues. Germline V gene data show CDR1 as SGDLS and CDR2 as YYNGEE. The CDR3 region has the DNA TGTGCCAGCAGCGTAGGGCGGGGGGCGCCCTATGGCTACACCTTC. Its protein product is CASSVGRGAPYGYTF.

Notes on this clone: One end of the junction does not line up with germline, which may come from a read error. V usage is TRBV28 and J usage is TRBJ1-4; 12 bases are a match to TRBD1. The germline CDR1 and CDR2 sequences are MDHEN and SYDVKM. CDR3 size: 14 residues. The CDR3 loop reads CTSSLGTGGSGLFF. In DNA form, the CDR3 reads TGTACCAGCAGTTTAGGGACAGGGGGCTCGGGACTGTTTTTT.

CDR3 residues: CASSFGLAGGLDTQYF. Here the CDR3 DNA reads TGTGCCAGCAGTTTTGGACTAGCGGGGGGGCTAGATACGCAGTATTTT. The rearrangement links TRBV6-2 or TRBV6-3 to TRBJ2-3; 15 nucleotides match TRBD2. Germline V gene data show CDR1 as MNHEY and CDR2 as SVGEGT. CDR3 length: 16 amino acids. After removal of 4 bases from V and 5 bases from J, the junction contained 4 bases not matched to a gene.

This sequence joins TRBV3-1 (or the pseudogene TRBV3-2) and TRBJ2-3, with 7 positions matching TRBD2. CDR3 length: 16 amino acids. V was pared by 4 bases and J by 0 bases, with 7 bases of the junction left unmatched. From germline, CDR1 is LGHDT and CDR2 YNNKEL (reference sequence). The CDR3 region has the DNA TGTGCCAGCAGCCCAGAAGGTAGCGGGAGCACAGATACGCAGTATTTT. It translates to CASSPEGSGSTDTQYF.

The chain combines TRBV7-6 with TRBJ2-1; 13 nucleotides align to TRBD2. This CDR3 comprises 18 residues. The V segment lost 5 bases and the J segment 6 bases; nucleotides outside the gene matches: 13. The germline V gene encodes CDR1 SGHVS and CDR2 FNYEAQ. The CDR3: CASSAVTLLAGGANEQFF. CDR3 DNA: TGTGCCAGCAGCGCTGTTACTCTACTAGCGGGGGGGGCCAATGAGCAGTTCTTC. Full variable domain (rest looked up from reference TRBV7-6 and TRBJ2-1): GAGVSQSPRYKVTKRGQDVALRCDPISGHVSLYWYRQALGQGPEFLTYFNYEAQQDKSGLPNDRFSAERPEGSISTLTIQRTEQRDSAMYRCASSAVTLLAGGANEQFFGPGTRLTVL.

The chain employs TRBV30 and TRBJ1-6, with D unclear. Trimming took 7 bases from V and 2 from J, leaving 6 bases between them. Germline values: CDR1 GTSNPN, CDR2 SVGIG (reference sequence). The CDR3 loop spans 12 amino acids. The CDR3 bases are TGTGCCTCCGGGACCTATAATTCACCCCTCCACTTT. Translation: CASGTYNSPLHF.

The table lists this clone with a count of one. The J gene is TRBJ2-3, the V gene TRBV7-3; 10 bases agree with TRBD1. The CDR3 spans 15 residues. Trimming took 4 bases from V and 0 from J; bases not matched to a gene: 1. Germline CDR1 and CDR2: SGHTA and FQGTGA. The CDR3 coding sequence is TGTGCCAGCAGCTGGGGACAGGGGAGCACAGATACGCAGTATTTT. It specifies CASSWGQGSTDTQYF.

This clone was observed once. CDR3 sequence (DNA): TGCGCCAGCAGCCAAGGACAGGGGTGGACCGGGGAGCTGTTTTTT. It is translated as CASSQGQGWTGELFF. The chain joins TRBV5-1 to TRBJ2-2; TRBD1 agrees at 9 bases. CDR1 is SGHRS, CDR2 YFSETQ, per germline. CDR3 length: 15 amino acids. The V gene end was trimmed by 4 bases and the J gene end by 5 bases; junction bases not matched to a gene: 6.

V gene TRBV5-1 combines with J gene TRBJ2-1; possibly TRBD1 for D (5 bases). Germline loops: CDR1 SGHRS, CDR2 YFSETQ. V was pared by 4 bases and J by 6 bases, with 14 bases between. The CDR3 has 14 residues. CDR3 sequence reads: CASSKGQGFNEQFF. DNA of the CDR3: TGCGCCAGCAGCAAAGGGCAGGGATTCAATGAGCAGTTCTTC.

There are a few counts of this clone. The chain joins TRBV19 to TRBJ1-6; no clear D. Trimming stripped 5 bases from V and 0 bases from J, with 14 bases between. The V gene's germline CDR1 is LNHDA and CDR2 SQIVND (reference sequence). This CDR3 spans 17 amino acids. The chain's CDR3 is CASSAIEGSSYNSPLHF. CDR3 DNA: TGTGCCAGTAGTGCCATTGAAGGGAGCTCCTATAATTCACCCCTCCACTTT.

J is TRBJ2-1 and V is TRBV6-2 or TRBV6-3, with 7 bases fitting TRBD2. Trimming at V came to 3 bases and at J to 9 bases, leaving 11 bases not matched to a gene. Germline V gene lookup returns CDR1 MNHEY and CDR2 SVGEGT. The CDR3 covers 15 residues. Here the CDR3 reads CASSYDGRLFGEQFF. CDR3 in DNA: TGTGCCAGCAGTTATGACGGGAGGTTATTCGGTGAGCAGTTCTTC.

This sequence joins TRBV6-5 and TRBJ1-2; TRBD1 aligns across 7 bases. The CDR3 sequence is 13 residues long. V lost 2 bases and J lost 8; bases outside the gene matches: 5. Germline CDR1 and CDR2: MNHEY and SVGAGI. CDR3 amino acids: CASSYGTVLGYTF. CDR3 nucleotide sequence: TGTGCCAGCAGTTACGGGACAGTCCTCGGCTACACCTTC.

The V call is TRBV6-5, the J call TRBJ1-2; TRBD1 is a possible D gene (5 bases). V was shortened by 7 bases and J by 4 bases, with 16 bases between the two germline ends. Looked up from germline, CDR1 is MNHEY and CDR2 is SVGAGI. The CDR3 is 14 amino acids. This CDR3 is CASNPTQGTYGYTF. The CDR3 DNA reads TGTGCCAGCAACCCGACGCAGGGAACCTATGGCTACACCTTC.